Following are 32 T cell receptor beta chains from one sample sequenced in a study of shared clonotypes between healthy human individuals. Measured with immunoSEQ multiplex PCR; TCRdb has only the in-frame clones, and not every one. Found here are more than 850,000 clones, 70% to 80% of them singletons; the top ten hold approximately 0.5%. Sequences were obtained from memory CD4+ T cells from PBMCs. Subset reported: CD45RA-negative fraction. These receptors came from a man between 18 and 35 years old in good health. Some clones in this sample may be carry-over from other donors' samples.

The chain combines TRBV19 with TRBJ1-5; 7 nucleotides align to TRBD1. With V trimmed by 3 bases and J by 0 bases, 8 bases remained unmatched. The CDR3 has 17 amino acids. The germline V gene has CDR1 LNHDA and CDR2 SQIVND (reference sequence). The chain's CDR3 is CASSMNGDSYSNQPQHF. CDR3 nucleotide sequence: TGTGCCAGTAGTATGAACGGGGACAGCTATAGCAATCAGCCCCAGCATTTT. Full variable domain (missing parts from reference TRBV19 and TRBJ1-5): DGGITQSPKYLFRKEGQNVTLSCEQNLNHDAMYWYRQDPGQGLRLIYYSQIVNDFQKGDIAEGYSVSREKKESFPLTVTSAQKNPTAFYLCASSMNGDSYSNQPQHFGDGTRLSIL.

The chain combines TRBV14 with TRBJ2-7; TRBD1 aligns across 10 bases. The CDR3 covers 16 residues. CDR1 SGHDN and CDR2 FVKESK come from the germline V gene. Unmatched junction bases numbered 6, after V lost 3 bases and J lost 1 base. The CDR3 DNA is TGTGCCAGCAGCCAGGCGGGACAGGGGAGGTCCTACGAGCAGTACTTC. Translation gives CASSQAGQGRSYEQYF.

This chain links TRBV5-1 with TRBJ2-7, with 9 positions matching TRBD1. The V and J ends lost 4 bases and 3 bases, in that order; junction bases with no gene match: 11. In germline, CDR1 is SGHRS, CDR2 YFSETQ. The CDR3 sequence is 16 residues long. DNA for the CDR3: TGCGCCAGCAGCCCAAACGGACAGGGGATTGTCTACGAGCAGTACTTC. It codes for CASSPNGQGIVYEQYF.

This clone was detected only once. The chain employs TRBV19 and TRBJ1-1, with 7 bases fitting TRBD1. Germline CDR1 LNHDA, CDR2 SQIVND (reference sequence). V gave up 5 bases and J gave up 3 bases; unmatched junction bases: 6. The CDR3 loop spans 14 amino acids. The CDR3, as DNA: TGTGCCAGTAGTTCACAGGGGCGCTACACTGAAGCTTTCTTT. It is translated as CASSSQGRYTEAFF.

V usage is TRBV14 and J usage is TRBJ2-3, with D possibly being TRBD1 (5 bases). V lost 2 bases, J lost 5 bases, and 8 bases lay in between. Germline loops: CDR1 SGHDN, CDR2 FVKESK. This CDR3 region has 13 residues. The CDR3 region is CASSQNRRDTQYF. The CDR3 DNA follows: TGTGCCAGCAGCCAAAACAGGAGAGATACGCAGTATTTT.

The CDR3 here is CASSLLAGDGGELFF. The DNA of the CDR3 is TGTGCCAGCAGTCTACTAGCGGGAGACGGCGGGGAGCTGTTTTTT. The V gene is TRBV6-1, the J gene TRBJ2-2; 11 bases align to TRBD2. The germline V gene has CDR1 MNHNS and CDR2 SASEGT. CDR3 size: 15 residues. V lost 5 bases to trimming and J lost 7 bases; unmatched junction nucleotides: 6.

The CDR3 reads CASSLGQGVEYGYTF. The DNA of the CDR3 is TGTGCCAGCTCCCTCGGACAGGGGGTGGAATATGGCTACACCTTC. The chain couples TRBV18 to TRBJ1-2; 10 nucleotides align to TRBD1. The CDR3 spans 15 residues. CDR1 and CDR2 (germline): KGHSH, LQKENI. V was pared by 6 bases and J by 5 bases, with 9 bases of the junction left unmatched.

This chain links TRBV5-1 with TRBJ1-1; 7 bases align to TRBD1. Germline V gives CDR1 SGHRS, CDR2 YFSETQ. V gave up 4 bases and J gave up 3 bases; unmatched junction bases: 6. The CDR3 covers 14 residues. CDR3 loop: CASSVQGPHTEAFF. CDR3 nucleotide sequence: TGCGCCAGCAGCGTACAGGGGCCACACACTGAAGCTTTCTTT.

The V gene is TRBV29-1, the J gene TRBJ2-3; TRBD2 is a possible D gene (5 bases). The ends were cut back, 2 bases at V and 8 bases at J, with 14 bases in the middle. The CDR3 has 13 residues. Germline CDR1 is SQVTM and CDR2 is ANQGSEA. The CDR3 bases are TGCAGCGTTGAACTGAGCGGTCGGGGTACGCAGTATTTT. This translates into CSVELSGRGTQYF.

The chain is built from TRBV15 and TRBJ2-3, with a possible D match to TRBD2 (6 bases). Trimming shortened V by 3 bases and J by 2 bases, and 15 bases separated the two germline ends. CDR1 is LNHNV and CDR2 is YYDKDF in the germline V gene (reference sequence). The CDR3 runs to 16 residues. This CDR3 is CATSSLAEAPTDTQYF. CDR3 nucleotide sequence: TGTGCCACCAGCAGTTTAGCGGAGGCCCCCACAGATACGCAGTATTTT.

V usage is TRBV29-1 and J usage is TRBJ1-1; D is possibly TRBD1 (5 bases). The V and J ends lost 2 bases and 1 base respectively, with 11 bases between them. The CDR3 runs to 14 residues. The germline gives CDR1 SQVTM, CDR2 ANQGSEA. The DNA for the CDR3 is TGCAGCGTTGAAATGGTAGGACAGAACACTGAAGCTTTCTTT. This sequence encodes CSVEMVGQNTEAFF.

The CDR3 reads CASSLSSGYTDTQYF. The CDR3 coding sequence is TGTGCCAGCAGTTTATCTAGCGGATACACAGATACGCAGTATTTT. V and J are TRBV6-5 and TRBJ2-3; 7 nucleotides align to TRBD2. Germline values: CDR1 MNHEY, CDR2 SVGAGI. V shed 4 bases, J shed 2 bases, and the junction held 6 bases outside the gene matches. The CDR3 is made up of 15 amino acids.

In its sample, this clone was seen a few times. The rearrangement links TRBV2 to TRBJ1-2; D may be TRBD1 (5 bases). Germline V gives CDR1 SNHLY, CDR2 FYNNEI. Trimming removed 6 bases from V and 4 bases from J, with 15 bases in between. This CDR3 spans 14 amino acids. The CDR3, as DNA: TGTGCCAGCAGCGATGACAGTAAGACCTATGGCTACACCTTC. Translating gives CASSDDSKTYGYTF.

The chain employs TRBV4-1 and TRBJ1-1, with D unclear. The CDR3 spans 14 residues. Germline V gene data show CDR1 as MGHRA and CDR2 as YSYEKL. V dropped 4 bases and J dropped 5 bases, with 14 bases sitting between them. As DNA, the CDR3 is TGCGCCAGCAGCCCCGCTAACTTGCGGACTGAAGCTTTCTTT. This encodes CASSPANLRTEAFF.

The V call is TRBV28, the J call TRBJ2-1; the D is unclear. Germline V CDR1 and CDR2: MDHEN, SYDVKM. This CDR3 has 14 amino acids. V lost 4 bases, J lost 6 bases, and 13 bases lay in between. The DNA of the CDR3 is TGTGCCAGCAGTTATCCTTCAGCCCGCAATGAGCAGTTCTTC. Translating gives CASSYPSARNEQFF.

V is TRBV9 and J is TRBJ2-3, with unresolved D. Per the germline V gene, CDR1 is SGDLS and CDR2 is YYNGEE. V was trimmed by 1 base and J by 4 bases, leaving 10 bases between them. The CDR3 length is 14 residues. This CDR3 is CASSVPAIADTQYF. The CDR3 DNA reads TGTGCCAGCAGCGTACCGGCGATTGCAGATACGCAGTATTTT.

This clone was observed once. CDR3 DNA sequence: TGTGCCAGCTCACCACAGGGACTAGCGGGAGCGAACAATGAGCAGTTCTTC. This translates into CASSPQGLAGANNEQFF. J is TRBJ2-1 and V is TRBV18, with TRBD2 matching over 14 bases. V shed 1 base and J 5 bases; nucleotides not matched to a gene: 4. The CDR3 length is 17 residues. In germline, CDR1 is KGHSH, CDR2 LQKENI.

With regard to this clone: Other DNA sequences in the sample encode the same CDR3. As DNA, the CDR3 is TGTGCCAGCAGACTGCTAAACACTGAAGCTTTCTTT. Translated: CASRLLNTEAFF. The V call is TRBV28, the J call TRBJ1-1; D gene unclear. The CDR3 loop spans 12 amino acids. Germline CDR1 is MDHEN and CDR2 is SYDVKM. Trimming stripped 6 bases from V and 2 bases from J, with 7 bases between.

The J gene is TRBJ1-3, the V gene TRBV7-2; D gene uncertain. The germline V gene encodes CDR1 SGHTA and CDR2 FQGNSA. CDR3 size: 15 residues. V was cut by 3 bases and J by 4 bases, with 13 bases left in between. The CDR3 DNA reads TGTGCCAGCAGCTTTTCGGAATTTCGGGGAAACACCATATATTTT. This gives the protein CASSFSEFRGNTIYF.

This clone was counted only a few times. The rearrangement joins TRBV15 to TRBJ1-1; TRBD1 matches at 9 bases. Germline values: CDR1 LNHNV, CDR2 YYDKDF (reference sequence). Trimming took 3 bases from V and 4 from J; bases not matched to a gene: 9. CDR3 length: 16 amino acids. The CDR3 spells CATSSSLGQGSTEAFF. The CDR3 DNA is TGTGCCACCAGCAGTTCCTTGGGACAGGGAAGCACTGAAGCTTTCTTT.

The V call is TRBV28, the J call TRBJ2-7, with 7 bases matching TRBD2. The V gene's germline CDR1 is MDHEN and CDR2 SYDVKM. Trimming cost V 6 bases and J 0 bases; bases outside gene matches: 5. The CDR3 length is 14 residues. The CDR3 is CASRQLANSYEQYF. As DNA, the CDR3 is TGTGCCAGCAGGCAACTAGCGAACTCCTACGAGCAGTACTTC. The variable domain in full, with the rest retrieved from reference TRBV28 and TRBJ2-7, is DVKVTQSSRYLVKRTGEKVFLECVQDMDHENMFWYRQDPGLGLRLIYFSYDVKMKEKGDIPEGYSVSREKKERFSLILESASTNQTSMYLCASRQLANSYEQYFGPGTRLTVT.

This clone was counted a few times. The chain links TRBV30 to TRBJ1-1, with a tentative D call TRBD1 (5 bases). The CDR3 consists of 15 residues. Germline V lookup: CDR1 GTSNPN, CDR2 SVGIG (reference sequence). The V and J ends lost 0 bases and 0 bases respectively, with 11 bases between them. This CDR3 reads CAWSVAGAMNTEAFF. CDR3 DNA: TGTGCCTGGAGTGTAGCCGGGGCCATGAACACTGAAGCTTTCTTT.

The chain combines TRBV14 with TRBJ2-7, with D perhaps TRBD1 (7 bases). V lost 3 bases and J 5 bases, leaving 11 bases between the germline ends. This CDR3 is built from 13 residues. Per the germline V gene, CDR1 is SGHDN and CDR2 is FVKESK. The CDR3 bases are TGTGCCAGCAGCCACCGCGGGACAGACGAGCAGTACTTC. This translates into CASSHRGTDEQYF.

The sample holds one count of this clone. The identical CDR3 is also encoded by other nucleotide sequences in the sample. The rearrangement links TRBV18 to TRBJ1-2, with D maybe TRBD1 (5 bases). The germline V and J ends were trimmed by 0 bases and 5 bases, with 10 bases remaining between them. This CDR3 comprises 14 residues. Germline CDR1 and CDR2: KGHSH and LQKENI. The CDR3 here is CASSPPQGGYGYTF. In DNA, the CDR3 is TGTGCCAGCTCACCACCGCAGGGTGGTTATGGCTACACCTTC.

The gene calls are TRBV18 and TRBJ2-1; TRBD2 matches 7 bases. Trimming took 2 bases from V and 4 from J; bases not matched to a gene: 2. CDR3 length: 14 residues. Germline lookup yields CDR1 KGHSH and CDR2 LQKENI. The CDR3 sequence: CASSPAGAYNEQFF. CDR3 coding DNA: TGTGCCAGCTCACCAGCGGGAGCTTACAATGAGCAGTTCTTC.

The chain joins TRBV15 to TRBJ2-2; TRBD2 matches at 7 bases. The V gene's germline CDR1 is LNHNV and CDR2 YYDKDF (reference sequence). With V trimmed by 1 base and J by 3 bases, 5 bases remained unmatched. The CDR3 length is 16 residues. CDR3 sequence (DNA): TGTGCCACCAGCAGAGGACCCCTAGCGGACACCGGGGAGCTGTTTTTT. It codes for CATSRGPLADTGELFF.

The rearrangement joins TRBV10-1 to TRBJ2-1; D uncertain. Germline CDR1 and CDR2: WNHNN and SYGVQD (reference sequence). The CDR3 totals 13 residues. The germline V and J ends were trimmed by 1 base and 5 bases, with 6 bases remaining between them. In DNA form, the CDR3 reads TGCGCCAGCAGTGAGTTGGCAGACAATGAGCAGTTCTTC. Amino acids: CASSELADNEQFF.

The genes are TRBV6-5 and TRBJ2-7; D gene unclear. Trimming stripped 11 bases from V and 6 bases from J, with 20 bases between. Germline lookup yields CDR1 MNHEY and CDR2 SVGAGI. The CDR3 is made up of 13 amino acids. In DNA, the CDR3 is TGTGCCCACGGGTACTCAAAGGCCTCCGAGCAGTACTTC. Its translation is CAHGYSKASEQYF.

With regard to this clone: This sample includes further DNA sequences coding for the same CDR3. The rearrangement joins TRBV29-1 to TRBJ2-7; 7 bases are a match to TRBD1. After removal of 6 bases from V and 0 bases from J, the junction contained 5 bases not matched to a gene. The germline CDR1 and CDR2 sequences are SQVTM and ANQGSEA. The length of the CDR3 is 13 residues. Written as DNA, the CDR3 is TGCAGCGTCGTGGGACAGTACTCCTACGAGCAGTACTTC. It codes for CSVVGQYSYEQYF.

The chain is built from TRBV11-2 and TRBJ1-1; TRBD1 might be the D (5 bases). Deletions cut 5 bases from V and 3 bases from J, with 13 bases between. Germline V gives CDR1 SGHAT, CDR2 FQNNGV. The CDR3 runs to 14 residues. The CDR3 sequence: CASSRRDVDTEAFF. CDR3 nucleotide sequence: TGTGCCAGCAGCAGACGGGACGTGGACACTGAAGCTTTCTTT. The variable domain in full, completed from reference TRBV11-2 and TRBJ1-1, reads EAGVAQSPRYKIIEKRQSVAFWCNPISGHATLYWYQQILGQGPKLLIQFQNNGVVDDSQLPKDRFSAERLKGVDSTLKIQPAKLEDSAVYLCASSRRDVDTEAFFGQGTRLTVV.

The CDR3 spells CASSPPLAGLSSYEQYF. The CDR3, as DNA: TGTGCCAGCTCACCACCCCTAGCGGGCCTTAGCTCCTACGAGCAGTACTTC. This chain connects TRBV18 to TRBJ2-7, with 8 nucleotides matching TRBD2. Germline values: CDR1 KGHSH, CDR2 LQKENI. The CDR3 is 17 amino acids. V trimming: 0 bases; J trimming: 0 bases; junction bases outside the gene matches: 7.

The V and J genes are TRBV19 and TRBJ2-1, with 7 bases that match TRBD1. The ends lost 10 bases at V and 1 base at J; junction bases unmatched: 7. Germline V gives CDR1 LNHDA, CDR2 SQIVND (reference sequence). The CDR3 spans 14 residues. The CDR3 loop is CATRSGGSYNEQFF. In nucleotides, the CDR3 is TGTGCCACCCGGTCAGGGGGATCCTACAATGAGCAGTTCTTC.